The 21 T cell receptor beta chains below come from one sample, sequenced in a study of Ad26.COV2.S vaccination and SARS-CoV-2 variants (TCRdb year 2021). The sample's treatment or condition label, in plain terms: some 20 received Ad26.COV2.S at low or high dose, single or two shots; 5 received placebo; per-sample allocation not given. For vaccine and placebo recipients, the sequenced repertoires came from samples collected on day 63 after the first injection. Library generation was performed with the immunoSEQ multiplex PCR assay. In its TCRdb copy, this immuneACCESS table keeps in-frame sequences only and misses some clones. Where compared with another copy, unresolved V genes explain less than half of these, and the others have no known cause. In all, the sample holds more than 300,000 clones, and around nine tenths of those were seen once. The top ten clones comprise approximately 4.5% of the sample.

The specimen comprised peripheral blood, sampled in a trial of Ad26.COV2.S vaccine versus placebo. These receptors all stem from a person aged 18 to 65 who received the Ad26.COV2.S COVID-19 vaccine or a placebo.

CDR3 in amino acids: CASSYWRGSSYEQYF. The CDR3 nucleotides are TGTGCCAGCAGTTACTGGAGGGGTAGCTCCTACGAGCAGTACTTC. This rearrangement joins TRBV6-2 or TRBV6-3 to TRBJ2-7; weak D call: TRBD2 (6 bases). CDR1 and CDR2 from the germline V gene are MNHEY and SVGEGT. V lost 1 base and J 0 bases, leaving 10 bases between the germline ends. This CDR3 is 15 amino acids long.

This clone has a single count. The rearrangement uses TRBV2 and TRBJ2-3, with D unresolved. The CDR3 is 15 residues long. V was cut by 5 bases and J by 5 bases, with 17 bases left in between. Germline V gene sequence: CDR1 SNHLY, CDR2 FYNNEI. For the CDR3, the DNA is TGTGCCAGCAGTAGAATCGAAAGGGTTGGAGATACGCAGTATTTT. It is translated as CASSRIERVGDTQYF.

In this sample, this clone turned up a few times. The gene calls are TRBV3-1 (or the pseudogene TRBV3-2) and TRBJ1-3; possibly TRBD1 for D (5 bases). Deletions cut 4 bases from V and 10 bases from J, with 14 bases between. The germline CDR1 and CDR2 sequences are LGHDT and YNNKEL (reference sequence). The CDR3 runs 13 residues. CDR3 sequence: CASSPSRAGTIYF. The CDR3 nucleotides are TGTGCCAGCAGCCCCTCCAGGGCCGGAACCATATATTTT.

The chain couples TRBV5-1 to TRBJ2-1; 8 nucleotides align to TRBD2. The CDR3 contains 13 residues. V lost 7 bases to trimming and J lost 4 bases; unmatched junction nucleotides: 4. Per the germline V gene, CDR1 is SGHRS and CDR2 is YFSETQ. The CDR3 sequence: CASGASGYNEQFF. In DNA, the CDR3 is TGCGCCAGCGGAGCTAGCGGGTACAATGAGCAGTTCTTC.

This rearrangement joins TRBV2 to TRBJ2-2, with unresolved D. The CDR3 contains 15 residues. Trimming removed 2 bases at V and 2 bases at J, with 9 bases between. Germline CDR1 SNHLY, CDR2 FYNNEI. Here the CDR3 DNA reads TGTGCCAGCAGTGAATTGCAGGCCAACACCGGGGAGCTGTTTTTT. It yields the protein CASSELQANTGELFF.

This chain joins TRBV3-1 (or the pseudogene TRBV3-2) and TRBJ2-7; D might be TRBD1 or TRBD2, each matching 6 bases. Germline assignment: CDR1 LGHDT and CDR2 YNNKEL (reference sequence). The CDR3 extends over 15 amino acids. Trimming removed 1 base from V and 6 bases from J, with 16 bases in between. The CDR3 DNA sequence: TGTGCCAGCAGCCAAGGGGATTGGGGGGCTCTCGAGCAGTACTTC. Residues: CASSQGDWGALEQYF.

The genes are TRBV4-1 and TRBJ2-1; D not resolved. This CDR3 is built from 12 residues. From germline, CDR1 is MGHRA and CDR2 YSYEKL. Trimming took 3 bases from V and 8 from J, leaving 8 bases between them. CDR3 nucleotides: TGCGCCAGCAGCCACCCAGGTTATGAGCAGTTCTTC. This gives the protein CASSHPGYEQFF.

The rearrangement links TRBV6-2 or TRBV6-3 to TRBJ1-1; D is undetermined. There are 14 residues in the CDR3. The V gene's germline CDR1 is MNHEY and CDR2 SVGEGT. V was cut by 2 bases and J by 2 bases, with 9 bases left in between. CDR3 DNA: TGTGCCAGCAGTTACATCAACGAAAACACTGAAGCTTTCTTT. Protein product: CASSYINENTEAFF.

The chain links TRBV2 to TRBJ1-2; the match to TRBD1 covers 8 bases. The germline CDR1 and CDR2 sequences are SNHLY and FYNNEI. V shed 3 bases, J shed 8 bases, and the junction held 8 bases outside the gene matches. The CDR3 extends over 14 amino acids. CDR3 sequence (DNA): TGTGCCAGCAGTGAGCCCAGGGGGCGTGAGGGCTACACCTTC. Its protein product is CASSEPRGREGYTF. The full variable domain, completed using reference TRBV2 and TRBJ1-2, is EPEVTQTPSHQVTQMGQEVILRCVPISNHLYFYWYRQILGQKVEFLVSFYNNEISEKSEIFDDQFSVERPDGSNFTLKIRSTKLEDSAMYFCASSEPRGREGYTFGSGTRLTVV.

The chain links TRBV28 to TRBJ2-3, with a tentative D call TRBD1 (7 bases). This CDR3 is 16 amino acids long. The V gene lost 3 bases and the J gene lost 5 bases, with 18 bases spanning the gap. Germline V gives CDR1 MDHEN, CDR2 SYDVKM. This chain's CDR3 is CASSFPPRGVEDTQYF. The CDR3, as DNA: TGTGCCAGCAGTTTCCCTCCCAGGGGGGTGGAAGATACGCAGTATTTT.

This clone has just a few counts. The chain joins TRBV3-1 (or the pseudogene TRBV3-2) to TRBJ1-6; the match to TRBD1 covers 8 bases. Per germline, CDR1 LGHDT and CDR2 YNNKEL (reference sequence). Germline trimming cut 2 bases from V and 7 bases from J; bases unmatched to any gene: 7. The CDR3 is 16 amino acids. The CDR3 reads CASSQFFGTGNSPLHF. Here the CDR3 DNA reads TGTGCCAGCAGCCAATTCTTCGGGACAGGAAATTCACCCCTCCACTTT.

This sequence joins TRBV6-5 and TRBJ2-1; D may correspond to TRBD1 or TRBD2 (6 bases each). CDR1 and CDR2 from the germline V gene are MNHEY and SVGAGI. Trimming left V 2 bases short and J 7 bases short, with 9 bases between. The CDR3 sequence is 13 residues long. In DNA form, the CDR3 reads TGTGCCAGCAGTTACGAGGGGGGAAATGAGCAGTTCTTC. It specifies CASSYEGGNEQFF.

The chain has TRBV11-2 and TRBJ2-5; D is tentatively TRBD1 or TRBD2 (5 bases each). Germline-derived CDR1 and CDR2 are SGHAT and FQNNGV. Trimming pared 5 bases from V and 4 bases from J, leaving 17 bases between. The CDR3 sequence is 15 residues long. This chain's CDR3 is CASSTHSGAGETQYF. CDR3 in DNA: TGTGCCAGCAGCACTCATTCCGGGGCCGGAGAGACCCAGTACTTC.

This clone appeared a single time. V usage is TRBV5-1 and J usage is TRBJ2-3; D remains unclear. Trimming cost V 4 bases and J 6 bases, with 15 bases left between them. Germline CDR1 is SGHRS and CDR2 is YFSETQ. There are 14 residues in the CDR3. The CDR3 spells CASSPGARRDTQYF. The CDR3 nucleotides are TGCGCCAGCAGCCCCGGAGCCCGGCGGGATACGCAGTATTTT.

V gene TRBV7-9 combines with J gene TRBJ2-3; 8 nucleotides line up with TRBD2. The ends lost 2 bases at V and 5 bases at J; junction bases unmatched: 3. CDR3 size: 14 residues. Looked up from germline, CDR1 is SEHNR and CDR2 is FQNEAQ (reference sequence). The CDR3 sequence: CASSLRGGKDTQYF. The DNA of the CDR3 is TGTGCCAGCAGCTTACGGGGGGGCAAAGATACGCAGTATTTT.

CDR3 sequence (DNA): TGTGCCATCAGTGAGTCAGGAAACTCTGGAAACACCATATATTTT. Residues: CAISESGNSGNTIYF. The chain carries TRBV10-3 and TRBJ1-3; D is unclear. Germline CDR1 reads ENHRY; CDR2 reads SYGVKD. There are 15 residues in the CDR3. Trimming shortened V by 0 bases and J by 0 bases, and 6 bases separated the two germline ends.

Written as DNA, the CDR3 is TGTGCCAGCAGCTTGGTTCCTAGCGGGGGCCACTACGAGCAGTACTTC. It codes for CASSLVPSGGHYEQYF. The gene calls are TRBV5-6 and TRBJ2-7, with TRBD2 identical over 10 bases. Trimming took 0 bases from V and 3 from J; bases not matched to a gene: 6. Germline V gives CDR1 SGHDT, CDR2 YYEEEE. The CDR3 has 16 residues.

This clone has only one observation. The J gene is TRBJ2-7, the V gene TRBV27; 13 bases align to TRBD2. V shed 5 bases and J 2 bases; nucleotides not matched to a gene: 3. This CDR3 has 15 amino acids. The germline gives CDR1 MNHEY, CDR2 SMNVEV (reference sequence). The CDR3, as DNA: TGTGCCAGCAGTCTCACTAGCGGGAGGGCCTACGAGCAGTACTTC. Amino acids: CASSLTSGRAYEQYF.

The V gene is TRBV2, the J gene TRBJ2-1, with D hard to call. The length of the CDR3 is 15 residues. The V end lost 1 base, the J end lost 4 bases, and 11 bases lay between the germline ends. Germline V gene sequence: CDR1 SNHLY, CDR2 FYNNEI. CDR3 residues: CASSEEVSRYNEQFF. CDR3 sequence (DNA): TGTGCCAGCAGTGAAGAGGTCTCCCGTTACAATGAGCAGTTCTTC. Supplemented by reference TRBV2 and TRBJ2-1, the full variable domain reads EPEVTQTPSHQVTQMGQEVILRCVPISNHLYFYWYRQILGQKVEFLVSFYNNEISEKSEIFDDQFSVERPDGSNFTLKIRSTKLEDSAMYFCASSEEVSRYNEQFFGPGTRLTVL.

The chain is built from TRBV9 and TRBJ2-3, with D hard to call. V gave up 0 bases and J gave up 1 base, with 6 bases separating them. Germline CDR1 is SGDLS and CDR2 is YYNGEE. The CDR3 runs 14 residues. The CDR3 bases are TGTGCCAGCAGCGTAGGACCAGGCACAGATACGCAGTATTTT. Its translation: CASSVGPGTDTQYF.

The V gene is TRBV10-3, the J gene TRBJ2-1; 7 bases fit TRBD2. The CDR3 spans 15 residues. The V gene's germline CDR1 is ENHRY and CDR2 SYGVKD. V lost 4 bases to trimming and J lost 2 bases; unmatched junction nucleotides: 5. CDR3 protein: CAISALLAAYNEQFF. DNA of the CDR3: TGTGCCATCAGTGCCTTGCTAGCGGCCTACAATGAGCAGTTCTTC.